This T cell receptor (beta chain) is drawn from a study of fetal regulatory T cell absence and autoimmunity. The assay was run at survey level. Method: immunoSEQ multiplex PCR; TCRdb's copy keeps in-frame clones and lacks some. The sample records more than 90,000 clones, 60% to 80% being singletons. The CDR3 covers 16 residues. Germline CDR1 is SGHRS and CDR2 is YFSETQ. The V gene end was trimmed by 0 bases and the J gene end by 2 bases; junction bases not matched to a gene: 6. This clone came up a few times. What it binds is not known. The study, taken as a whole, reports: Pancreas TCRs were oligoclonally enriched versus cord blood, some clones over 95-fold.

V gene TRBV5-1 combines with J gene TRBJ2-7; 9 bases agree with TRBD1. The clonotype originates from a male donor with IPEX syndrome. The sample was pancreas tissue. As DNA, the CDR3 is TGCGCCAGCAGCTTGGCCTGGACAGGGGTAACCTACGAGCAGTACTTC. Translating it yields CASSLAWTGVTYEQYF.